The next 21 T cell receptor beta chains were all read from a single sample in a study of T cell responses to AZD1222 COVID-19 vaccine. The repertoire was sequenced with immunoSEQ multiplex PCR; TCRdb's copy has only in-frame clones and lacks some. Of some 120,000 clones in the sample, roughly 87% are singletons; the top ten hold around 7%. The sample was peripheral blood, taken on day 0 of AZD1222 vaccination. The receptors originated from an adult in good health.

This chain uses TRBV29-1 with TRBJ1-6; no definite D call. Germline CDR1 and CDR2: SQVTM and ANQGSEA. Deletions cut 5 bases from V and 9 bases from J, with 2 bases between. There are 9 residues in the CDR3. CDR3 DNA sequence: TGCAGCGTTATTTCACCCCTCCACTTT. It is translated as CSVISPLHF.

The chain joins TRBV11-2 to TRBJ1-6; perhaps TRBD1 as D (5 bases). Germline values: CDR1 SGHAT, CDR2 FQNNGV. The CDR3 extends over 14 amino acids. Deletions cut 0 bases from V and 8 bases from J, with 8 bases between. This CDR3 is CASSLDLGDSPLHF. The CDR3 DNA is TGTGCCAGCAGCTTAGATCTGGGGGATTCACCCCTCCACTTT.

The gene calls are TRBV29-1 and TRBJ1-5, with 8 bases fitting TRBD1. The CDR3 has 15 residues. The V gene's germline CDR1 is SQVTM and CDR2 ANQGSEA. Trimming cost V 6 bases and J 4 bases; bases outside gene matches: 11. The CDR3 loop reads CSVVITGTGNQPQHF. Here the CDR3 DNA reads TGCAGCGTCGTTATAACCGGGACAGGTAATCAGCCCCAGCATTTT.

The genes are TRBV19 and TRBJ1-5; D ambiguous. V was trimmed by 2 bases and J by 5 bases, leaving 22 bases between them. CDR1 is LNHDA, CDR2 SQIVND, per germline (reference sequence). CDR3 length equals 18 residues. The CDR3 sequence is CASSIPPWNGIIYQPQHF. The CDR3 region has the DNA TGTGCCAGTAGTATACCGCCATGGAACGGGATAATTTATCAGCCCCAGCATTTT.

The V call is TRBV7-3, the J call TRBJ1-1, with D maybe TRBD1 (6 bases). CDR3 length equals 13 residues. CDR1 and CDR2 (germline): SGHTA, FQGTGA. In DNA, the CDR3 is TGTGCTTGCAAGCAGGGGCTAAACACTGAAGCTTTCTTT. This encodes CACKQGLNTEAFF.

J is TRBJ2-1 and V is TRBV28; D ambiguous. Germline-derived CDR1 and CDR2 are MDHEN and SYDVKM. Trimming pared 6 bases from V and 12 bases from J, leaving 18 bases between. The CDR3 length is 13 residues. In DNA form, the CDR3 reads TGTGCCAGCAGCTCCGACTTCCTGAACGTGCAGTTCTTC. Protein sequence: CASSSDFLNVQFF.

This chain connects TRBV6-6 to TRBJ1-2; a weak D match, TRBD1 (6 bases). There are 14 residues in the CDR3. In germline, CDR1 is MNHNY, CDR2 SVGAGI (reference sequence). V lost 1 base and J 5 bases, leaving 11 bases between the germline ends. The chain's CDR3 is CASSYLGQMYGYTF. The CDR3, as DNA: TGTGCCAGCAGTTACTTAGGACAGATGTATGGCTACACCTTC.

The rearrangement joins TRBV2 to TRBJ1-2; TRBD1 is a possible D gene (6 bases). Trimming left V 5 bases short and J 6 bases short, with 13 bases between. CDR3 length equals 13 residues. Germline V lookup: CDR1 SNHLY, CDR2 FYNNEI. The CDR3 reads CASSYRDSNGYTF. CDR3 coding DNA: TGTGCCAGCAGTTACAGGGATTCGAATGGCTACACCTTC.

The V call is TRBV19, the J call TRBJ1-2; no clear D gene. From germline, CDR1 is LNHDA and CDR2 SQIVND (reference sequence). V lost 4 bases and J 1 base, leaving 4 bases between the germline ends. This CDR3 has 12 residues. In DNA, the CDR3 is TGTGCCAGTAGTACCGATAACTATGGCTACACCTTC. Translated: CASSTDNYGYTF.

The chain carries TRBV19 and TRBJ1-1; no clear D gene. V lost 5 bases and J lost 1, with 11 bases in between. Germline V gene data show CDR1 as LNHDA and CDR2 as SQIVND (reference sequence). The CDR3 extends over 14 amino acids. The CDR3 bases are TGTGCCAGTAGTCCCTTCTTCACGAACACTGAAGCTTTCTTT. This codes for CASSPFFTNTEAFF.

The chain employs TRBV2 and TRBJ2-1; perhaps D is TRBD1 or TRBD2 (5 bases each). Trimming pared 8 bases from V and 5 bases from J, leaving 13 bases between. Looked up from germline, CDR1 is SNHLY and CDR2 is FYNNEI. This CDR3 has 13 residues. CDR3 sequence (DNA): TGTGCCAGCCGGGACCAACCTCACAATGAGCAGTTCTTC. It is translated as CASRDQPHNEQFF.

The chain uses TRBV3-1 (or the pseudogene TRBV3-2) and TRBJ1-5; D is undetermined. The CDR3 totals 13 residues. Germline V gene lookup returns CDR1 LGHDT and CDR2 YNNKEL (reference sequence). V gave up 0 bases and J gave up 6 bases, with 6 bases separating them. CDR3 coding DNA: TGTGCCAGCAGCCAAGATCCTGGTCAGCCCCAGCATTTT. Translation gives CASSQDPGQPQHF.

The chain has TRBV15 and TRBJ1-2; D unclear. The CDR3 totals 12 residues. The germline V gene encodes CDR1 LNHNV and CDR2 YYDKDF (reference sequence). The V end lost 0 bases, the J end lost 7 bases, and 6 bases lay between the germline ends. CDR3 bases: TGTGCCACCAGCAGAGATCAAAGTGGCTACACCTTC. It yields the protein CATSRDQSGYTF.

The chain recombines TRBV19 with TRBJ1-1, with 9 bases that match TRBD1. Germline V gene data show CDR1 as LNHDA and CDR2 as SQIVND (reference sequence). CDR3 length: 15 residues. V lost 2 bases, J lost 6 bases, and 7 bases stayed unmatched. The CDR3 region has the DNA TGTGCCAGTAGTATATCCGACAGGGGGACGCCTGAAGCTTTCTTT. This sequence encodes CASSISDRGTPEAFF.

The chain joins TRBV28 to TRBJ2-7; D is perhaps TRBD2 (6 bases). Germline V gene lookup returns CDR1 MDHEN and CDR2 SYDVKM. This CDR3 region has 15 residues. The V end was cut by 2 bases, the J end by 2 bases, with 13 bases between. The CDR3 here is CASSLTGRLPYEQYF. CDR3 DNA sequence: TGTGCCAGCAGTTTAACCGGGAGATTGCCCTACGAGCAGTACTTC.

The J gene is TRBJ1-1, the V gene TRBV27; TRBD1 matches at 7 bases. The V and J ends lost 6 bases and 8 bases, in that order; junction bases with no gene match: 6. The CDR3 is 12 amino acids. Looked up from germline, CDR1 is MNHEY and CDR2 is SMNVEV (reference sequence). The CDR3 sequence: CASRTGTAEAFF. CDR3 DNA sequence: TGTGCCAGCAGAACTGGGACAGCAGAAGCTTTCTTT.

V and J are TRBV28 and TRBJ1-1; 7 bases fit TRBD1. The CDR3 consists of 14 residues. Germline trimming cut 7 bases from V and 4 bases from J; bases unmatched to any gene: 9. Germline V CDR1 and CDR2: MDHEN, SYDVKM. Here the CDR3 DNA reads TGTGCCAGCACTACCAGGGGGGGTGGCACTGAAGCTTTCTTT. Its protein product is CASTTRGGGTEAFF. The entire variable domain, with the rest obtained from reference TRBV28 and TRBJ1-1, is as follows: DVKVTQSSRYLVKRTGEKVFLECVQDMDHENMFWYRQDPGLGLRLIYFSYDVKMKEKGDIPEGYSVSREKKERFSLILESASTNQTSMYLCASTTRGGGTEAFFGQGTRLTVV.

The V call is TRBV2, the J call TRBJ2-1; 9 nucleotides line up with TRBD2. CDR3 length: 16 residues. Unmatched junction bases numbered 12, after V lost 6 bases and J lost 6 bases. Germline V gene data show CDR1 as SNHLY and CDR2 as FYNNEI. For the CDR3, the DNA is TGTGCCAGCAGCCCCTCATCGGCGGGGGGGACCAATGAGCAGTTCTTC. Its protein product is CASSPSSAGGTNEQFF.

V gene TRBV18 combines with J gene TRBJ2-2; TRBD1 matches 8 bases. The V segment lost 2 bases and the J segment 7 bases; nucleotides outside the gene matches: 6. CDR3 length: 15 amino acids. Germline assignment: CDR1 KGHSH and CDR2 LQKENI. CDR3 in amino acids: CASSPIQGDSGELFF. CDR3 DNA sequence: TGTGCCAGCTCACCAATACAGGGGGATAGCGGGGAGCTGTTTTTT.

This clone was picked up one time. The V gene is TRBV6-5, the J gene TRBJ1-4; no firm D call. There are 14 residues in the CDR3. V was shortened by 5 bases and J by 0 bases, with 7 bases between the two germline ends. The germline V gene has CDR1 MNHEY and CDR2 SVGAGI. Written as DNA, the CDR3 is TGTGCCAGCAGTCTACAGCCAACTAATGAAAAACTGTTTTTT. Amino acid sequence: CASSLQPTNEKLFF.

V usage is TRBV27 and J usage is TRBJ2-7; TRBD1 aligns across 11 bases. The CDR3 is 16 residues long. CDR1 and CDR2 (germline): MNHEY, SMNVEV (reference sequence). The trim removed 5 bases at V and 3 bases at J, leaving 9 bases unmatched. CDR3 nucleotides: TGTGCCAGCAGTCGCACGGCCGGGACAGGGGGCTACGAGCAGTACTTC. Translating gives CASSRTAGTGGYEQYF.